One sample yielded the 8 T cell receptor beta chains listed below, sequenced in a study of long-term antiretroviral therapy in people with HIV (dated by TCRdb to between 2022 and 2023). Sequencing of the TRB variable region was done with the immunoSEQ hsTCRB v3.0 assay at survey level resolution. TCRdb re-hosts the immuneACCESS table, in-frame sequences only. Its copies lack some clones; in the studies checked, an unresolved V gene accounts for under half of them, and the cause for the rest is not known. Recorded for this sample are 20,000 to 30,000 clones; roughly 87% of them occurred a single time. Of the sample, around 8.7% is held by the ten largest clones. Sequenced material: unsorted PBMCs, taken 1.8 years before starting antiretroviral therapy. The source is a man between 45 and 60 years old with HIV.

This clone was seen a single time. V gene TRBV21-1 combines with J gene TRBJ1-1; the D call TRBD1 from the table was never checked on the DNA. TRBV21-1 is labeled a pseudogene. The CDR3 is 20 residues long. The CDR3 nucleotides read TGTGCCAGCAGCAACCTAGGGAGGTCTACAGGGGCCTATTTAGGGACTGAAGCTTTCTTT. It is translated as CASSNLGRSTGAYLGTEAFF.

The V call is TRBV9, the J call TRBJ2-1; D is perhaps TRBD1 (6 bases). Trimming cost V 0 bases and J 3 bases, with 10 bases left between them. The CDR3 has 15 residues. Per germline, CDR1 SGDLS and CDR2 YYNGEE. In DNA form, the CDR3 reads TGTGCCAGCAGCGTAGGGACAGCTTACTACAATGAGCAGTTCTTC. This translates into CASSVGTAYYNEQFF.

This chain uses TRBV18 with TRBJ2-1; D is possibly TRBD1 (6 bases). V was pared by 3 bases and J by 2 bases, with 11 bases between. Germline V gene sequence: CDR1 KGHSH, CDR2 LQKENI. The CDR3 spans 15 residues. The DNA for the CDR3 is TGTGCCAGCTCACCCCTCGGGACACCCTACAATGAGCAGTTCTTC. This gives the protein CASSPLGTPYNEQFF.

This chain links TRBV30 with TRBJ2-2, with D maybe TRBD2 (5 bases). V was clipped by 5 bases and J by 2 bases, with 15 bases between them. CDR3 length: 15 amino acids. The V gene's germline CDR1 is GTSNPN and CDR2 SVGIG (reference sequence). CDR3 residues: CAWGRTWTNTGELFF. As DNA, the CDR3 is TGTGCCTGGGGCCGGACTTGGACTAACACCGGGGAGCTGTTTTTT.

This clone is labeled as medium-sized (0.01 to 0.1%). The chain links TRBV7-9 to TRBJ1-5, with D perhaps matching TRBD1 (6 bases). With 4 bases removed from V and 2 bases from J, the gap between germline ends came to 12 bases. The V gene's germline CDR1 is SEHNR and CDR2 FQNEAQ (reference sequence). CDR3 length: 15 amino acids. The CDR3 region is CASSSTGSGNQPQHF. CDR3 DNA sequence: TGTGCCAGCAGCTCTACAGGGTCTGGCAATCAGCCCCAGCATTTT.

CDR3 sequence: CASSLQDVNTEAFF. CDR3 nucleotides: TGCGCCAGCAGCTTGCAGGATGTGAACACTGAAGCTTTCTTT. The chain employs TRBV5-1 and TRBJ1-1; D remains ambiguous. The CDR3 spans 14 residues. V gave up 1 base and J gave up 0 bases, with 7 bases separating them. From germline, CDR1 is SGHRS and CDR2 YFSETQ.

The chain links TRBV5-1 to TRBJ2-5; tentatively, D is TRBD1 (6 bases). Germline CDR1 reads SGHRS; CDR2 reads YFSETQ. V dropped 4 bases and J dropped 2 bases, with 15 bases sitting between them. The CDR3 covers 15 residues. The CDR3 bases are TGCGCCAGCAGCGCGGCAACAGGGAATCAAGAGACCCAGTACTTC. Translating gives CASSAATGNQETQYF.

CDR3 sequence (DNA): TGCAGCGTTGCCGGGACAGGATACAATGAGCAGTTCTTC. Protein sequence: CSVAGTGYNEQFF. The rearrangement uses TRBV29-1 and TRBJ2-1; 8 positions agree with TRBD1. V was clipped by 4 bases and J by 4 bases; unmatched bases: 3. This CDR3 region has 13 residues. Germline lookup yields CDR1 SQVTM and CDR2 ANQGSEA.